The 20 T cell receptor beta chains reported below all come from one sample, sequenced in a study of CD8+CD57+ T cells in acquired aplastic anemia. For CDR3 and TCR beta VDJ profiling, genomic DNA was the template used. TCRdb independently ran MiXCR on the reads; one entry per CDR3 protein. Of roughly 130,000 distinct CDR3 sequences listed, 48% are singletons. The sample was sorted CD4+, CD8+, or CD8+CD57+ T cells (not recorded which) from PBMCs. These receptors were collected from a human donor in good health, serving as a control.

This chain links TRBV11-2 with TRBJ1-6, with 8 bases that match TRBD1. With V trimmed by 5 bases and J by 0 bases, 12 bases remained unmatched. The germline gives CDR1 SGHAT, CDR2 FQNNGV. CDR3 length: 19 residues. The CDR3 reads CASSNPGQAESSYNSPLHF. Here the CDR3 DNA reads TGTGCCAGCAGCAATCCGGGACAGGCCGAGAGCTCCTATAATTCACCCCTCCACTTT. The full variable domain, completed using reference TRBV11-2 and TRBJ1-6, is EAGVAQSPRYKIIEKRQSVAFWCNPISGHATLYWYQQILGQGPKLLIQFQNNGVVDDSQLPKDRFSAERLKGVDSTLKIQPAKLEDSAVYLCASSNPGQAESSYNSPLHFGNGTRLTVT.

The V call is TRBV6-2 or TRBV6-3, the J call TRBJ2-3, with 16 bases matching TRBD2. CDR1 is MNHEY, CDR2 SVGEGT, per germline. The V and J ends lost 6 bases and 6 bases, in that order; junction bases with no gene match: 12. The CDR3 consists of 18 residues. The CDR3 reads CASSLIGTSGGAPDTQYF. The CDR3 DNA reads TGTGCCAGCAGCCTCATTGGGACTAGCGGGGGGGCCCCGGATACGCAGTATTTT.

Points on this clonotype: One end of the junction does not line up with germline, which may come from a read error. The chain recombines TRBV5-6 with TRBJ2-1; D not resolved. The germline V gene encodes CDR1 SGHDT and CDR2 YYEEEE. The CDR3 sequence is 16 residues long. CDR3 loop: CASSPRTLSSYNEQLF. The CDR3 region has the DNA TGTGCCAGCAGCCCGAGGACCCTCAGCTCCTACAATGAGCAGCTCTTC.

As for this clonotype: The junction shows a germline mismatch at one end, possibly a read error. V and J are TRBV6-1 and TRBJ1-2, with D maybe TRBD1 (6 bases). There are 16 residues in the CDR3. From germline, CDR1 is MNHNS and CDR2 SASEGT. The CDR3 region is CASREGRGVWNYGYTF. The CDR3 DNA reads as TGTGCCAGCCGTGAAGGAAGGGGGGTGTGGAACTATGGCTACACCTTC.

Only a few counts were recorded for this clonotype. V and J are TRBV19 and TRBJ2-1; 7 bases agree with TRBD2. Germline V CDR1 and CDR2: LNHDA, SQIVND (reference sequence). The CDR3 sequence is 15 residues long. Unmatched junction bases numbered 4, after V lost 3 bases and J lost 2 bases. CDR3: CASSMGGETYNEQFF. In DNA, the CDR3 is TGTGCCAGTAGTATGGGGGGGGAAACCTACAATGAGCAGTTCTTC.

The chain combines TRBV7-7 with TRBJ2-5; weak D call: TRBD1 (6 bases). Germline lookup yields CDR1 SSHAT and CDR2 FNYEAQ (reference sequence). This CDR3 spans 14 amino acids. V lost 5 bases, J lost 5 bases, and 15 bases lay in between. The CDR3 here is CASSPQGPGETQYF. For the CDR3, the DNA is TGTGCCAGCAGCCCCCAGGGGCCGGGGGAGACCCAGTACTTC.

The chain recombines TRBV9 with TRBJ1-3; 8 bases align to TRBD1. This CDR3 has 15 amino acids. J lost 6 bases, V lost 2 bases, and 7 bases had no gene match. Germline V lookup: CDR1 SGDLS, CDR2 YYNGEE. The CDR3: CASSVSGTGENTIYF. The CDR3, as DNA: TGTGCCAGCAGCGTTTCCGGGACAGGTGAAAACACCATATATTTT.

This clonotype was seen ten or more times. The CDR3: CASSYLLAGGPTNSYEQYF. Here the CDR3 DNA reads TGTGCCAGCAGTTACTTACTAGCGGGGGGCCCTACCAACTCCTACGAGCAGTACTTC. The rearrangement links TRBV6-2 or TRBV6-3 to TRBJ2-7, with 12 positions matching TRBD2. In germline, CDR1 is MNHEY, CDR2 SVGEGT. The CDR3 has 19 amino acids. J was trimmed by 0 bases and V by 1 base; bases with no gene match: 10.

Remarks on this clonotype: One end of the junction is discordant with germline, which a read error may explain. The rearrangement joins TRBV10-2 to TRBJ1-2; D is unclear. CDR1 and CDR2 (germline): WSHSY, SAAADI. The CDR3 is 14 residues long. The CDR3 loop is CASSPGPSNYGYTF. CDR3 nucleotides: TGTGCCAGCAGTCCAGGCCCATCTAACTATGGCTACACCTTC.

The rearrangement links TRBV30 to TRBJ1-2; tentatively, D is TRBD1 (5 bases). This CDR3 contains 14 residues. CDR1 and CDR2 from the germline V gene are GTSNPN and SVGIG (reference sequence). Trimming took off 2 bases at V and 1 base at J, with 11 bases between the two ends. The chain's CDR3 is CAWSRGRSNYGYTF. The DNA for the CDR3 is TGTGCCTGGAGTAGGGGCAGGAGTAACTATGGCTACACCTTC. The variable domain in full, with the rest retrieved from reference TRBV30 and TRBJ1-2, is SQTIHQWPATLVQPVGSPLSLECTVEGTSNPNLYWYRQAAGRGLQLLFYSVGIGQISSEVPQNLSASRPQDRQFILSSKKLLLSDSGFYLCAWSRGRSNYGYTFGSGTRLTVV.

This clonotype came up a few times. The rearrangement joins TRBV6-1 to TRBJ1-2; D ambiguous. Deletions cut 10 bases from V and 8 bases from J, with 20 bases between. The CDR3 loop spans 13 amino acids. From germline, CDR1 is MNHNS and CDR2 SASEGT. DNA of the CDR3: TGTGCCATCAGAACCGTCCCTGGGCAAGGCTACACCTTC. Protein product: CAIRTVPGQGYTF.

The chain links TRBV2 to TRBJ1-1; no reliable D call. V gave up 8 bases and J gave up 0 bases, with 13 bases separating them. CDR3 length: 14 residues. Germline lookup yields CDR1 SNHLY and CDR2 FYNNEI. CDR3 residues: CASVGREVNTEAFF. In DNA form, the CDR3 reads TGTGCCAGCGTTGGTCGGGAGGTGAACACTGAAGCTTTCTTT.

This clonotype was counted many times. The V and J genes are TRBV7-2 and TRBJ1-2, with TRBD1 identical over 9 bases. Germline V CDR1 and CDR2: SGHTA, FQGNSA. J was trimmed by 2 bases and V by 4 bases; bases with no gene match: 5. CDR3 length: 15 amino acids. The CDR3 protein is CASSYNRGPNYGYTF. The CDR3 DNA reads as TGTGCCAGCAGCTATAACAGGGGGCCGAACTATGGCTACACCTTC.

In DNA form, the CDR3 reads TGTGCCACCAGTGACTGGGACAGCAACTATGGCTACACCTTC. Protein: CATSDWDSNYGYTF. The chain carries TRBV24-1 and TRBJ1-2; 7 bases line up with TRBD1. With V trimmed by 4 bases and J by 2 bases, 3 bases remained unmatched. Germline CDR1 KGHDR, CDR2 SFDVKD. The CDR3 runs to 14 residues.

This clonotype was seen a handful of times. V is TRBV12-5 and J is TRBJ2-7; the D call may be TRBD1 or TRBD2 (5 bases each). CDR1 and CDR2 (germline): LGHNT, FRNRAP. Trimming stripped 5 bases from V and 4 bases from J, with 21 bases between. The CDR3 sequence is 16 residues long. CDR3 region: CASGGDKGSGRYEQYF. CDR3 in DNA: TGTGCTAGTGGTGGAGACAAGGGGAGTGGGCGGTACGAGCAGTACTTC.

This clonotype was recorded many times. This sequence joins TRBV6-5 and TRBJ1-2, with D possibly TRBD1 on 6 matching bases. Germline-derived CDR1 and CDR2 are MNHEY and SVGAGI. Between the trimmed V and J ends, which lost 2 bases and 2 bases, there was a span of 9 bases. This CDR3 contains 14 residues. The CDR3 loop is CASSYRTENYGYTF. As DNA, the CDR3 is TGTGCCAGCAGTTACCGGACAGAAAACTATGGCTACACCTTC.

The V and J genes are TRBV29-1 and TRBJ2-7, with D possibly being TRBD2 (5 bases). The CDR3 runs 13 residues. Trimming removed 3 bases at V and 1 base at J, with 10 bases between. The V gene's germline CDR1 is SQVTM and CDR2 ANQGSEA. The DNA of the CDR3 is TGCAGCGTTGAGGAAGAGGGATCCTACGAGCAGTACTTC. As protein: CSVEEEGSYEQYF.

This clonotype was observed many times. The V call is TRBV9, the J call TRBJ1-1; the D is unclear. The ends were cut back, 2 bases at V and 3 bases at J, with 8 bases in the middle. This CDR3 has 13 amino acids. CDR1 SGDLS and CDR2 YYNGEE come from the germline V gene. The CDR3 sequence is CASSVSLDTEAFF. CDR3 nucleotide sequence: TGTGCCAGCAGCGTGTCCCTGGACACTGAAGCTTTCTTT.

Concerning this clonotype itself: At one end, the junction sequence differs from germline, possibly due to a read error. The rearrangement joins TRBV4-1 to TRBJ1-5, with D hard to call. The length of the CDR3 is 13 residues. CDR1 is MGHRA, CDR2 YSYEKL, per germline. The CDR3 DNA reads TGCGCCGGCAGCCAAGATTTCAATCAGCCCCAGCATTTT. Its protein is CAGSQDFNQPQHF.

The table lists this clonotype with many counts. The chain has TRBV4-1 and TRBJ1-4; D is uncertain. In germline, CDR1 is MGHRA, CDR2 YSYEKL. The CDR3 has 14 residues. The V end was cut by 1 base, the J end by 7 bases, with 10 bases between. CDR3 nucleotide sequence: TGCGCCAGCAGCCAAGGAGGAGTAGGTGAAAAACTGTTTTTT. It encodes CASSQGGVGEKLFF.